What follows are 7 T cell receptor beta chains derived from one specimen sequenced in a study of T cell responses to AZD1222 COVID-19 vaccine. Clones were sequenced by immunoSEQ multiplex PCR, and TCRdb holds only the in-frame ones, with some missing. The top ten hold 9.8% of the sample, which has 55,000 to 80,000 clones, around 84% seen once. Source: peripheral blood, taken on day 0 of AZD1222 vaccination. The receptors were sampled from an adult in good health.

The V and J genes are TRBV7-9 and TRBJ2-5, with 10 bases that match TRBD2. CDR3 length equals 16 residues. Germline V gene data show CDR1 as SEHNR and CDR2 as FQNEAQ (reference sequence). J gave up 4 bases and V 3 bases, and 8 bases lay outside the gene matches. The CDR3 sequence: CASSLVSGGESETQYF. In DNA form, the CDR3 reads TGTGCCAGCAGCTTGGTCAGCGGGGGGGAGTCAGAGACCCAGTACTTC.

This chain connects TRBV5-6 to TRBJ2-5, with a possible D match to TRBD2 (5 bases). Germline V CDR1 and CDR2: SGHDT, YYEEEE. The germline V and J ends were trimmed by 2 bases and 0 bases, with 11 bases remaining between them. The CDR3 sequence is 15 residues long. This chain's CDR3 is CASSFRTGYQETQYF. The CDR3 nucleotides read TGTGCCAGCAGCTTCAGGACGGGATACCAAGAGACCCAGTACTTC.

The genes are TRBV27 and TRBJ2-1, with 8 bases lining up with TRBD1. The junction had 20 bases not matched to a gene; V was cut back by 5 bases and J by 8 bases. Per the germline V gene, CDR1 is MNHEY and CDR2 is SMNVEV (reference sequence). This CDR3 has 18 amino acids. CDR3 DNA sequence: TGTGCCAGCAGTACCACTCATTTTACAGGGGGAAGGGGTTATGAGCAGTTCTTC. Translated: CASSTTHFTGGRGYEQFF.

This chain links TRBV6-2 or TRBV6-3 with TRBJ2-5, with D possibly matching TRBD1 (5 bases). The germline gives CDR1 MNHEY, CDR2 SVGEGT. Trimming removed 5 bases from V and 5 bases from J, with 15 bases in between. The CDR3 loop spans 14 amino acids. Here the CDR3 reads CASSPRAGRETQYF. In DNA, the CDR3 is TGTGCCAGCAGTCCCAGGGCTGGGCGCGAGACCCAGTACTTC.

J is TRBJ1-4 and V is TRBV2, with a tentative D call TRBD1 (5 bases). Trimming took 7 bases from V and 1 from J, leaving 19 bases between them. This CDR3 is built from 17 residues. Germline loops: CDR1 SNHLY, CDR2 FYNNEI. CDR3 coding DNA: TGTGCCAGCACCACCTCCGCAGGGAGGGGAACTAATGAAAAACTGTTTTTT. The encoded protein is CASTTSAGRGTNEKLFF.

The V gene is TRBV19, the J gene TRBJ1-1, with D unresolved. Germline values: CDR1 LNHDA, CDR2 SQIVND (reference sequence). V was clipped by 3 bases and J by 0 bases, with 5 bases between them. The CDR3 contains 13 residues. The CDR3 nucleotides read TGTGCCAGTAGTATCGCCCTGAACACTGAAGCTTTCTTT. Protein: CASSIALNTEAFF.

Written as DNA, the CDR3 is TGTGCCAGCAGCTCTCTGGACAGGGCGGCTAATGAAAAACTGTTTTTT. Its protein is CASSSLDRAANEKLFF. This rearrangement joins TRBV7-2 to TRBJ1-4; the match to TRBD1 covers 8 bases. Trimming took 4 bases from V and 3 from J; bases not matched to a gene: 7. The CDR3 has 16 residues. Germline CDR1 SGHTA, CDR2 FQGNSA. Full variable domain (missing parts from reference TRBV7-2 and TRBJ1-4): GAGVSQSPSNKVTEKGKDVELRCDPISGHTALYWYRQSLGQGLEFLIYFQGNSAPDKSGLPSDRFSAERTGGSVSTLTIQRTQQEDSAVYLCASSSLDRAANEKLFFGSGTQLSVL.